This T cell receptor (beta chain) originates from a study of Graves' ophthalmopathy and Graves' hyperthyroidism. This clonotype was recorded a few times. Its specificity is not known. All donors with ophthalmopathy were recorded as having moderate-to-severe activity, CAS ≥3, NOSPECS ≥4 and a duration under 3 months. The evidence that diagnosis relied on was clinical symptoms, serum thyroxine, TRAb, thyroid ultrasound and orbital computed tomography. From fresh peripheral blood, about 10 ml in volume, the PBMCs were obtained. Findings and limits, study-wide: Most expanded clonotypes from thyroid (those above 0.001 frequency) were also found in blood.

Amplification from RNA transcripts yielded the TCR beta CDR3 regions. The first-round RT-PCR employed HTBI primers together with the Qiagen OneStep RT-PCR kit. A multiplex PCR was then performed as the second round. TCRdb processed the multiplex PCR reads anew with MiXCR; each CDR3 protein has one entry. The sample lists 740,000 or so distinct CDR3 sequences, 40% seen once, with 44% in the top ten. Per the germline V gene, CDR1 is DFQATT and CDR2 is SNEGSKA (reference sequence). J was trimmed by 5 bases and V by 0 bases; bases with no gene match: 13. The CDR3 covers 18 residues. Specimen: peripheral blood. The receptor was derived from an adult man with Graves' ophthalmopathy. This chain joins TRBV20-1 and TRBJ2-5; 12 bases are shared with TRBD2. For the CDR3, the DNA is TGCAGTGCTAGAGATACGACTAGCGGGAGTGGTGGAGGGGAGACCCAGTACTTC. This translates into CSARDTTSGSGGGETQYF.